The 22 T cell receptor beta chains below were found in one sample sequenced in a study of blood T cell repertoires in COVID-19. Assay used: immunoSEQ multiplex PCR; TCRdb lists only in-frame clones, some missing. In the table there are around 250,000 clones, approximately 90% of which are singletons. The sample consisted of PBMCs or T cells enriched from blood (not recorded which). These receptors all come from a woman in her twenties or thirties with acute COVID-19.

This clone was seen a handful of times. This chain uses TRBV15 with TRBJ1-3; possible D gene TRBD1, 6 bases. This CDR3 comprises 15 residues. The V end was cut by 4 bases, the J end by 4 bases, with 14 bases between. The V gene's germline CDR1 is LNHNV and CDR2 YYDKDF (reference sequence). CDR3 nucleotides: TGTGCCACCAGCAATACCAGGGGCTCCGGAAACACCATATATTTT. The encoded protein is CATSNTRGSGNTIYF.

The chain employs TRBV7-9 and TRBJ1-4, with a possible D match to TRBD1 (5 bases). Germline CDR1 and CDR2: SEHNR and FQNEAQ (reference sequence). Trimming cost V 2 bases and J 3 bases, with 13 bases left between them. The CDR3 loop spans 16 amino acids. The CDR3 is CASSLWGDRPNEKLFF. In DNA form, the CDR3 reads TGTGCCAGCAGCTTATGGGGCGACAGACCTAATGAAAAACTGTTTTTT. Looking up the rest from reference TRBV7-9 and TRBJ1-4 gives the full variable domain: DTGVSQNPRHKITKRGQNVTFRCDPISEHNRLYWYRQTLGQGPEFLTYFQNEAQLEKSRLLSDRFSAERPKGSFSTLEIQRTEQGDSAMYLCASSLWGDRPNEKLFFGSGTQLSVL.

The CDR3 DNA sequence: TGCGCCAGCAGTCAATTCGAAGAGAGGGAGGATGTCTACGAGCAGTACTTC. Protein: CASSQFEEREDVYEQYF. This chain links TRBV23-1 with TRBJ2-7; tentatively, D is TRBD2 (6 bases). TRBV23-1 qualifies as an ORF whose function is uncertain. The CDR3 consists of 17 residues. The ends were cut back, 1 base at V and 3 bases at J, with 19 bases in the middle.

Only a few counts were recorded for this clone. The chain links TRBV27 to TRBJ2-3, with D possibly TRBD1 on 6 matching bases. Trimming left V 6 bases short and J 4 bases short, with 17 bases between. The CDR3 is 15 residues long. Germline V lookup: CDR1 MNHEY, CDR2 SMNVEV (reference sequence). This chain's CDR3 is CASRGVQGAADTQYF. The CDR3 DNA is TGTGCCAGCAGGGGAGTACAGGGCGCTGCAGATACGCAGTATTTT.

J is TRBJ2-3 and V is TRBV13; 9 bases match TRBD2. V lost 1 base, J lost 2 bases, and 7 bases stayed unmatched. This CDR3 spans 17 amino acids. CDR1 is PRHDT and CDR2 is FYEKMQ in the germline V gene (reference sequence). The CDR3 sequence: CASSLDALAGPTDTQYF. The CDR3, as DNA: TGTGCCAGCAGCTTAGACGCACTAGCGGGTCCCACAGATACGCAGTATTTT.

The chain employs TRBV6-4 and TRBJ2-3, with a tentative D call TRBD2 (6 bases). The CDR3 totals 17 residues. The germline V gene encodes CDR1 MRHNA and CDR2 SNTAGT. With 0 bases removed from V and 1 base from J, the gap between germline ends came to 14 bases. CDR3 sequence (DNA): TGTGCCAGCAGTGACTCCGAGTCGGGGGATGGCACAGATACGCAGTATTTT. Translation: CASSDSESGDGTDTQYF.

This clone was detected once. This chain links TRBV5-4 with TRBJ1-1, with D perhaps TRBD1 (5 bases). Germline lookup yields CDR1 SGHNT and CDR2 YYREEE (reference sequence). The CDR3 has 14 amino acids. V was trimmed by 4 bases and J by 1 base, leaving 11 bases between them. The CDR3 reads CASSPQTANTEAFF. CDR3 coding DNA: TGTGCCAGCAGCCCACAGACAGCGAACACTGAAGCTTTCTTT. The full variable domain, rest sourced from reference TRBV5-4 and TRBJ1-1, is ETGVTQSPTHLIKTRGQQVTLRCSSQSGHNTVSWYQQALGQGPQFIFQYYREEENGRGNFPPRFSGLQFPNYSSELNVNALELDDSALYLCASSPQTANTEAFFGQGTRLTVV.

V usage is TRBV6-2 or TRBV6-3 and J usage is TRBJ2-7, with 9 bases that match TRBD1. The CDR3 is 14 amino acids. After removal of 0 bases from V and 4 bases from J, the junction contained 1 base not matched to a gene. Germline values: CDR1 MNHEY, CDR2 SVGEGT. CDR3 sequence: CASSYSDRGYEQYF. CDR3 nucleotide sequence: TGTGCCAGCAGTTACTCTGACAGGGGGTACGAGCAGTACTTC.

The chain has TRBV5-1 and TRBJ1-1; D is possibly TRBD1 (6 bases). V lost 7 bases, J lost 1 base, and 17 bases lay in between. Germline lookup yields CDR1 SGHRS and CDR2 YFSETQ. The CDR3 runs 15 residues. The CDR3 DNA reads as TGCGCCAGCCGGACAGTCGGACCGGGGAACACTGAAGCTTTCTTT. Protein product: CASRTVGPGNTEAFF.

V usage is TRBV7-2 and J usage is TRBJ1-3, with D unresolved. The CDR3 totals 14 residues. Germline CDR1 is SGHTA and CDR2 is FQGNSA. V lost 1 base to trimming and J lost 0 bases, with 4 bases between them. The CDR3 DNA sequence: TGTGCCAGCAGCTTAGGGAGCTCTGGAAACACCATATATTTT. This gives the protein CASSLGSSGNTIYF.

This clone was seen just once. The V and J genes are TRBV5-4 and TRBJ2-7, with TRBD1 matching over 7 bases. Germline V gene lookup returns CDR1 SGHNT and CDR2 YYREEE (reference sequence). The ends lost 1 base at V and 2 bases at J; junction bases unmatched: 6. The CDR3 totals 15 residues. The CDR3 DNA is TGTGCCAGCAGCTTGTCCCAGGGGGTTCCCTACGAGCAGTACTTC. It yields the protein CASSLSQGVPYEQYF.

This clone was detected only once. The genes are TRBV2 and TRBJ2-7, with D hard to call. Trimming left V 3 bases short and J 6 bases short, with 9 bases between. The CDR3 covers 12 residues. Germline V gene data show CDR1 as SNHLY and CDR2 as FYNNEI. The CDR3 coding sequence is TGTGCCAGCAGTGAGGTTAGAAGCGAGCAGTACTTC. Translation: CASSEVRSEQYF. The entire variable domain, with the rest obtained from reference TRBV2 and TRBJ2-7, is as follows: EPEVTQTPSHQVTQMGQEVILRCVPISNHLYFYWYRQILGQKVEFLVSFYNNEISEKSEIFDDQFSVERPDGSNFTLKIRSTKLEDSAMYFCASSEVRSEQYFGPGTRLTVT.

The chain links TRBV7-2 to TRBJ2-2; 9 positions match TRBD2. CDR3 length: 16 residues. Looked up from germline, CDR1 is SGHTA and CDR2 is FQGNSA. With V trimmed by 1 base and J by 2 bases, 2 bases remained unmatched. The CDR3 DNA reads as TGTGCCAGCAGCTTAGGCCTAGCGGGAAACACCGGGGAGCTGTTTTTT. The encoded protein is CASSLGLAGNTGELFF.

The V and J genes are TRBV28 and TRBJ2-5; 9 nucleotides match TRBD2. From germline, CDR1 is MDHEN and CDR2 SYDVKM. With V trimmed by 5 bases and J by 3 bases, 10 bases remained unmatched. This CDR3 is 16 amino acids long. The CDR3 DNA follows: TGTGCCAGCAGTCCCGGTAGTAGCGGGAGCAAAGAGACCCAGTACTTC. Translating gives CASSPGSSGSKETQYF.

The chain links TRBV30 to TRBJ2-7, with a possible D match to TRBD1 (6 bases). The CDR3 covers 13 residues. The germline CDR1 and CDR2 sequences are GTSNPN and SVGIG (reference sequence). Trimming removed 2 bases at V and 4 bases at J, with 12 bases between. The CDR3 spells CAWSPGTGYEQYF. The CDR3 DNA follows: TGTGCCTGGAGTCCTGGCACAGGGTACGAGCAGTACTTC.

The chain joins TRBV5-1 to TRBJ1-1; D unclear. The CDR3 runs to 13 residues. Germline V gives CDR1 SGHRS, CDR2 YFSETQ. The V end was cut by 3 bases, the J end by 3 bases, with 9 bases between. CDR3 in amino acids: CASSSRSDTEAFF. The CDR3 DNA reads as TGCGCCAGCAGCTCAAGGAGTGACACTGAAGCTTTCTTT. The full variable domain, its missing parts supplied by reference TRBV5-1 and TRBJ1-1, is KAGVTQTPRYLIKTRGQQVTLSCSPISGHRSVSWYQQTPGQGLQFLFEYFSETQRNKGNFPGRFSGRQFSNSRSEMNVSTLELGDSALYLCASSSRSDTEAFFGQGTRLTVV.

V usage is TRBV27 and J usage is TRBJ2-7; 7 bases fit TRBD1. Trimming at V came to 10 bases and at J to 3 bases, leaving 15 bases not matched to a gene. Germline CDR1 is MNHEY and CDR2 is SMNVEV (reference sequence). The CDR3 runs 15 residues. The chain's CDR3 is CATILPGTAIYEQYF. The CDR3 coding sequence is TGTGCCACCATCCTCCCCGGGACAGCGATCTACGAGCAGTACTTC.

This rearrangement joins TRBV28 to TRBJ2-1, with D possibly TRBD2 on 6 matching bases. V lost 6 bases and J lost 0, with 12 bases in between. Looked up from germline, CDR1 is MDHEN and CDR2 is SYDVKM. CDR3 length: 15 amino acids. The CDR3 coding sequence is TGTGCCAGCAGATATGACGGGAGCTCCTACAATGAGCAGTTCTTC. This sequence encodes CASRYDGSSYNEQFF.

The rearrangement uses TRBV19 and TRBJ2-7, with a tentative D call TRBD2 (6 bases). In germline, CDR1 is LNHDA, CDR2 SQIVND (reference sequence). With 1 base removed from V and 2 bases from J, the gap between germline ends came to 12 bases. This CDR3 contains 15 residues. In DNA, the CDR3 is TGTGCCAGTAGTATAGGGTTCGGGAGTCCCTACGAGCAGTACTTC. Protein sequence: CASSIGFGSPYEQYF.

Only one count was recorded for this clone. The chain uses TRBV9 and TRBJ1-4; D not resolved. The CDR3 covers 14 residues. V lost 3 bases to trimming and J lost 0 bases, with 6 bases between them. Germline-derived CDR1 and CDR2 are SGDLS and YYNGEE. CDR3 DNA sequence: TGTGCCAGCAGCGGCGGGACAACTAATGAAAAACTGTTTTTT. Its translation is CASSGGTTNEKLFF. The full variable domain, its missing parts supplied by reference TRBV9 and TRBJ1-4, is DSGVTQTPKHLITATGQRVTLRCSPRSGDLSVYWYQQSLDQGLQFLIQYYNGEERAKGNILERFSAQQFPDLHSELNLSSLELGDSALYFCASSGGTTNEKLFFGSGTQLSVL.

The V gene is TRBV21-1, the J gene TRBJ1-4; the DNA was not used to check the table's D call, TRBD1. TRBV21-1 is termed a pseudogene. The CDR3 covers 15 residues. The DNA for the CDR3 is TGTGCCAGCAGCAAACCCAGTGCAACTAATGAAAAACTGTTTTTT. This encodes CASSKPSATNEKLFF.

This clone showed up just once. The chain carries TRBV6-2 or TRBV6-3 and TRBJ2-7, with 8 bases matching TRBD1. CDR1 and CDR2 (germline): MNHEY, SVGEGT. Trimming removed 0 bases from V and 7 bases from J; junction bases left unmatched: 11. This CDR3 is built from 16 residues. Here the CDR3 DNA reads TGTGCCAGCAGTTACTCGATTGGCAGGGGGCCAGAGGAGCAGTACTTC. Translated: CASSYSIGRGPEEQYF.